This is a list of T cell receptor beta chains from one sample in a study of CD8 T cells in ankylosing spondylitis. TCRdb used MiXCR to reprocess the 5' RACE reads, holding one entry per CDR3 protein. The repertoire holds about 450,000 distinct CDR3 sequences, with more than 25% as singletons. Material: blood, either unsorted or a sorted T cell fraction (not recorded which). The receptors derive from a male donor with ankylosing spondylitis. The CDR3 runs from the conserved cysteine through the conserved F or W. D genes are given only for firm matches. Clone size appears in some rows only: once, few, many, or a class for an expanded clone.

TRBJ2-1 TRBV7-9 many TRBD2 CASSSRRTSEGNEQFF TGTGCCAGCAGCTCGCGAAGGACTAGCGAGGGAAATGAGCAGTTCTTC
TRBJ2-1 TRBV7-2 NA TRBD1 CASSPRQGSNEQFF TGTGCCAGCAGCCCTCGACAGGGGTCCAATGAGCAGTTCTTC
TRBJ2-1 TRBV5-1 few TRBD1 CASRADRGAFF TGCGCCAGCAGGGCCGACAGGGGAGCATTCTTC
TRBJ1-2 TRBV5-1 few TRBD1 CASSVDREGGYTF TGCGCCAGCAGCGTGGACAGGGAAGGCGGCTACACCTTC
TRBJ2-3 TRBV15 NA NA CATSRELATDTQYF TGTGCCACCAGCAGAGAACTTGCCACAGATACGCAGTATTTT
TRBJ1-5 TRBV15 few NA CATSRDRGPNSNQPQHF TGTGCCACCAGCAGAGATAGGGGACCCAATAGCAATCAGCCCCAGCATTTT
TRBJ2-5 TRBV20-1 few TRBD1 CSAKGWTGAQETQYF TGCAGTGCAAAAGGCTGGACAGGGGCCCAAGAGACCCAGTACTTC
TRBJ2-1 TRBV15 few NA CATSRQGGSYNEQFF TGTGCCACCAGCAGACAGGGGGGAAGCTACAATGAGCAGTTCTTC
TRBJ1-1 TRBV5-4 few NA CASTPAGTITEAFF TGTGCCAGCACCCCCGCCGGGACAATCACTGAAGCTTTCTTT
TRBJ1-1 TRBV5-1 many NA CASSSTGNTEAFF TGTGCCAGCAGTTCAACAGGGAACACTGAAGCTTTCTTT
TRBJ2-7 TRBV5-1 NA TRBD2 CASSLAGRENGYEQYF TGCGCCAGCAGCTTGGCCGGGCGGGAGAACGGCTACGAGCAGTACTTC
TRBJ1-4 TRBV12-3/TRBV12-4 few NA CASSRGVATNEKLFF TGTGCCAGCAGTCGAGGGGTTGCAACTAATGAAAAACTGTTTTTT
TRBJ1-4 TRBV12-3/TRBV12-4 NA NA CASSLRTVGLTNEKLFF TGTGCCAGCAGTCTACGGACCGTGGGGCTAACTAATGAAAAACTGTTTTTT
TRBJ2-5 TRBV5-1 NA TRBD1 CASSKGTEETQYF TGCGCCAGCAGCAAAGGGACAGAAGAGACCCAGTACTTC
TRBJ2-4 TRBV20-1 NA TRBD2 CSARIGTSGRVANIQYF TGCAGTGCTAGAATAGGGACTAGCGGGAGGGTTGCGAACATTCAGTACTTC
TRBJ2-5 TRBV20-1 NA TRBD1 CSARTGMETQYF TGCAGTGCTAGGACAGGGATGGAGACCCAGTACTTC
TRBJ1-6 TRBV2 NA TRBD1 CASSSGTAGGSPLHF TGTGCCAGCAGTTCAGGGACAGCCGGAGGTTCACCCCTCCACTTT
TRBJ2-5 TRBV5-1 few NA CASSLVSAQETQYF TGCGCCAGCAGCCTTGTCTCTGCCCAAGAGACCCAGTACTTC
TRBJ1-5 TRBV6-2/TRBV6-3 few NA CASRNRSRNQPQHF TGTGCCAGCAGAAACAGGTCGCGCAATCAGCCCCAGCATTTT
TRBJ1-4 TRBV7-8 NA NA CASSQPGQGEKLFF TGTGCCAGCAGCCAGCCGGGCCAAGGCGAAAAACTGTTTTTT
TRBJ1-4 TRBV3-1 NA TRBD1 CASSQQGETNEKLFF TGTGCCAGCAGCCAACAGGGGGAGACTAATGAAAAACTGTTTTTT
TRBJ1-5 TRBV29-1 few NA CSVGQLDQPQHF TGCAGCGTTGGACAGTTGGATCAGCCCCAGCATTTT
TRBJ2-2 TRBV25-1 few NA CASSESGTGELFF TGTGCCAGCAGTGAATCGGGGACCGGGGAGCTGTTTTTT
TRBJ2-3 TRBV11-3 few NA CASSYHTDTQYF TGTGCCAGCAGCTACCACACAGATACGCAGTATTTT
TRBJ1-2 TRBV25-1 NA NA CASKRSGTYGYTF TGTGCCAGCAAACGTTCAGGGACATATGGCTACACCTTC
TRBJ2-1 TRBV20-1 NA TRBD1 CSADRQYNEQFF TGCAGCGCGGACAGGCAGTACAATGAGCAGTTCTTC
TRBJ1-5 TRBV20-1 NA NA CSAREGSGDQPQHF TGCAGTGCTAGAGAGGGCTCAGGGGATCAGCCCCAGCATTTT
TRBJ2-1 TRBV5-1 many TRBD1 CASSVDRPRNNEQFF TGCGCCAGCAGCGTGGACAGGCCCAGGAACAATGAGCAGTTCTTC
TRBJ2-2 TRBV7-2 few NA CASSFGSSTGGTGELFF TGTGCCAGCAGCTTCGGCTCCTCTACCGGGGGCACCGGGGAGCTGTTTTTT
TRBJ1-2 TRBV11-3 NA NA CASSLGARSSNYGYTF TGTGCCAGCAGCTTAGGGGCCAGGAGCTCTAACTATGGCTACACCTTC
TRBJ2-6 TRBV19 NA NA CASTPLGSGANVLTF TGTGCCAGTACCCCTTTGGGCTCTGGGGCCAACGTCCTGACTTTC
TRBJ1-5 TRBV12-3/TRBV12-4 NA NA CASGGGAGNQPQHF TGTGCCAGCGGTGGGGGGGCCGGCAATCAGCCCCAGCATTTT
TRBJ2-2 TRBV5-1 NA NA CASSLSRLMNTGELFF TGCGCCAGCAGCTTATCCCGGCTTATGAACACCGGGGAGCTGTTTTTT
TRBJ2-2 TRBV5-6 few TRBD2 CASSPALTSSNTGELFF TGTGCCAGCAGCCCTGCGCTGACTAGCTCTAACACCGGGGAGCTGTTTTTT
TRBJ2-7 TRBV5-6 NA TRBD1 CASRAAGTGAYEQYF TGTGCCAGCAGGGCGGCGGGGACAGGAGCCTACGAGCAGTACTTC
TRBJ2-5 TRBV5-1 many TRBD2 CASSLAGGQETQYF TGCGCCAGCAGCTTAGCGGGAGGGCAAGAGACCCAGTACTTC
TRBJ2-5 TRBV5-6 many NA CASSSKTSGETQYF TGTGCCAGCAGCTCGAAGACGAGTGGAGAGACCCAGTACTTC